The source of this T cell receptor beta chain is a study of cytomegalovirus exposure and HLA in healthy donors. For the study at large: In a later analysis, the roughly 110 validation repertoires were reported to have used the same platform as the 600 to 800 first-cohort repertoires.

Assay: immunoSEQ multiplex PCR; the TCRdb copy retains only in-frame clones and omits some. The top ten clones hold around 0.88% of a sample with around 300,000 clones, 70% to 90% of them seen once. The V end was cut by 2 bases, the J end by 9 bases, with 8 bases between. This CDR3 comprises 13 residues. The germline V gene has CDR1 MNHEY and CDR2 SVGAGI. The sample was PBMCs. The genes are TRBV6-5 and TRBJ1-6; D not certain. This clonotype was obtained from a man aged 25 to 45 in good health and CMV-seronegative. DNA of the CDR3: TGTGCCAGCAGTTACATACAAAGTTCACCCCTCCACTTT. This sequence encodes CASSYIQSSPLHF.